The 21 T cell receptor beta chains below were found in one sample sequenced in a study of T cells in localized non-small cell lung cancer. Sequencing used immunoSEQ multiplex PCR; TCRdb keeps in-frame clones, though not all of them. The data show tens of thousands of clones, approximately 90% seen once. Sequenced here: peripheral blood, sampled before any cancer treatment. All receptors derive from a woman aged 40-69 years with stage I lung adenocarcinoma.

The rearrangement joins TRBV6-5 to TRBJ2-4; 7 nucleotides match TRBD2. This CDR3 contains 15 residues. Germline trimming cut 6 bases from V and 5 bases from J; bases unmatched to any gene: 10. CDR1 and CDR2 from the germline V gene are MNHEY and SVGAGI. The CDR3 DNA is TGTGCCAGCAGACTAAGCGGGGAGGAGGAAAACATTCAGTACTTC. Translation gives CASRLSGEEENIQYF.

The chain recombines TRBV5-4 with TRBJ1-1, with D possibly matching TRBD1 (5 bases). This CDR3 contains 16 residues. CDR1 and CDR2 from the germline V gene are SGHNT and YYREEE (reference sequence). Trimming shortened V by 1 base and J by 0 bases, and 13 bases separated the two germline ends. DNA of the CDR3: TGTGCCAGCAGCTTGTACGGGGGTGGTGTGAACACTGAAGCTTTCTTT. Its translation: CASSLYGGGVNTEAFF.

The J gene is TRBJ1-4, the V gene TRBV9; D remains unclear. The germline V gene has CDR1 SGDLS and CDR2 YYNGEE. The CDR3 is made up of 16 amino acids. Trimming cost V 0 bases and J 7 bases, with 16 bases left between them. The CDR3 loop is CASSVGNVLSGEKLFF. The CDR3 DNA follows: TGTGCCAGCAGCGTAGGGAACGTACTATCGGGTGAAAAACTGTTTTTT.

V usage is TRBV7-3 and J usage is TRBJ2-1; D is possibly TRBD2 (5 bases). This CDR3 has 14 amino acids. CDR1 SGHTA and CDR2 FQGTGA come from the germline V gene. Deletions cut 5 bases from V and 9 bases from J, with 17 bases between. This chain's CDR3 is CASSGTGFASEQFF. DNA of the CDR3: TGTGCCAGCAGCGGAACGGGGTTCGCGAGTGAGCAGTTCTTC.

The chain joins TRBV5-1 to TRBJ1-5, with 7 bases fitting TRBD1. CDR1 and CDR2 (germline): SGHRS, YFSETQ. The ends lost 3 bases at V and 4 bases at J; junction bases unmatched: 4. There are 14 residues in the CDR3. CDR3 region: CASSSGQPNQPQHF. For the CDR3, the DNA is TGCGCCAGCAGCTCGGGACAGCCGAATCAGCCCCAGCATTTT.

V gene TRBV10-3 combines with J gene TRBJ1-5, with 8 nucleotides matching TRBD1. This CDR3 is 14 amino acids long. V lost 8 bases and J lost 1; bases outside the gene matches: 4. Germline CDR1 is ENHRY and CDR2 is SYGVKD. The CDR3 DNA sequence: TGTGCCATCTGGACAGGGTACAGCAATCAGCCCCAGCATTTT. As protein: CAIWTGYSNQPQHF.

The V and J genes are TRBV19 and TRBJ1-5, with D perhaps TRBD1 (5 bases). Germline CDR1 is LNHDA and CDR2 is SQIVND (reference sequence). V was cut by 2 bases and J by 3 bases, with 8 bases left in between. The CDR3 covers 14 residues. This CDR3 reads CASSIRGFNQPQHF. In DNA, the CDR3 is TGTGCCAGTAGTATACGGGGCTTCAATCAGCCCCAGCATTTT.

The V gene is TRBV6-5, the J gene TRBJ2-3; D is possibly TRBD2 (5 bases). Trimming took 5 bases from V and 0 from J, leaving 9 bases between them. The CDR3 contains 14 residues. Germline CDR1 is MNHEY and CDR2 is SVGAGI. The CDR3 here is CASSGTGSTDTQYF. Written as DNA, the CDR3 is TGTGCCAGCAGTGGAACGGGGAGCACAGATACGCAGTATTTT.

The chain carries TRBV5-1 and TRBJ2-2, with D maybe TRBD2 (6 bases). The CDR3 length is 16 residues. Trimming left V 4 bases short and J 4 bases short, with 17 bases between. Germline assignment: CDR1 SGHRS and CDR2 YFSETQ. The CDR3 nucleotides are TGCGCCAGCAGCCGTACCCGAACCGGGGGCACCGGGGAGCTGTTTTTT. Translation: CASSRTRTGGTGELFF.

V gene TRBV6-1 combines with J gene TRBJ2-2; TRBD2 might be the D (6 bases). CDR1 and CDR2 from the germline V gene are MNHNS and SASEGT. The CDR3 has 12 amino acids. Between the trimmed V and J ends, which lost 6 bases and 7 bases, there was a span of 9 bases. Here the CDR3 reads CASRSAGGELFF. The DNA of the CDR3 is TGTGCCAGCAGATCAGCGGGCGGGGAGCTGTTTTTT.

This chain joins TRBV30 and TRBJ2-3, with D unclear. This CDR3 is 13 amino acids long. Germline V gives CDR1 GTSNPN, CDR2 SVGIG (reference sequence). CDR3 DNA sequence: TGTGCTTTTAGTTGGTATGGATTGGATACGCAGTATTTT. Protein product: CAFSWYGLDTQYF.

The chain recombines TRBV6-5 with TRBJ2-1, with 9 bases matching TRBD2. The CDR3 is 15 residues long. Germline values: CDR1 MNHEY, CDR2 SVGAGI. With V trimmed by 7 bases and J by 4 bases, 8 bases remained unmatched. CDR3 loop: CASMVAGGPYNEQFF. The CDR3 DNA sequence: TGTGCCAGCATGGTGGCGGGGGGGCCGTACAATGAGCAGTTCTTC.

The chain couples TRBV5-1 to TRBJ2-5; D might be TRBD2 (6 bases). Trimming removed 6 bases at V and 5 bases at J, with 17 bases between. Germline CDR1 SGHRS, CDR2 YFSETQ. CDR3 length equals 14 residues. The CDR3 protein is CASTRGSNGETQYF. In DNA form, the CDR3 reads TGCGCCAGCACGCGGGGCAGTAACGGGGAGACCCAGTACTTC.

The chain couples TRBV5-4 to TRBJ2-2; D is ambiguous. The CDR3 is 15 amino acids. Trimming took off 0 bases at V and 4 bases at J, with 10 bases between the two ends. CDR1 and CDR2 from the germline V gene are SGHNT and YYREEE (reference sequence). The CDR3 sequence: CASSLAWIGTGELFF. The CDR3 DNA sequence: TGTGCCAGCAGCTTGGCCTGGATTGGCACCGGGGAGCTGTTTTTT.

The rearrangement joins TRBV11-2 to TRBJ2-7; TRBD2 aligns across 10 bases. Per germline, CDR1 SGHAT and CDR2 FQNNGV. The V segment lost 3 bases and the J segment 4 bases; nucleotides outside the gene matches: 3. The CDR3 runs 14 residues. This CDR3 is CASSFSGGGYEQYF. The CDR3 DNA reads TGTGCCAGCAGCTTCAGCGGGGGGGGGTACGAGCAGTACTTC.

J is TRBJ1-1 and V is TRBV11-2, with a tentative D call TRBD1 (6 bases). Germline V gene data show CDR1 as SGHAT and CDR2 as FQNNGV. This CDR3 has 13 residues. The V end was cut by 2 bases, the J end by 9 bases, with 13 bases between. CDR3 region: CASSLSRQEKAFF. For the CDR3, the DNA is TGTGCCAGCAGCTTATCTAGACAGGAAAAAGCTTTCTTT.

This clone turned up a few times. This rearrangement joins TRBV5-6 to TRBJ1-1; no reliable D call. The germline gives CDR1 SGHDT, CDR2 YYEEEE. The V gene lost 0 bases and the J gene lost 1 base, with 7 bases spanning the gap. The length of the CDR3 is 14 residues. CDR3 nucleotide sequence: TGTGCCAGCAGCTTGGTACAGAGGAACACTGAAGCTTTCTTT. This encodes CASSLVQRNTEAFF.

The J gene is TRBJ1-2, the V gene TRBV5-4; TRBD1 matches at 7 bases. Trimming removed 0 bases from V and 4 bases from J; junction bases left unmatched: 6. Germline V gene sequence: CDR1 SGHNT, CDR2 YYREEE (reference sequence). The CDR3 is 15 amino acids. The CDR3: CASSLETGTGYGYTF. DNA of the CDR3: TGTGCCAGCAGCTTGGAGACAGGGACCGGCTATGGCTACACCTTC.

Here the CDR3 reads CAISGGNGELFF. The CDR3 nucleotides are TGTGCCATCAGTGGTGGGAACGGGGAGCTGTTTTTT. The rearrangement uses TRBV10-3 and TRBJ2-2; D uncertain. The CDR3 sequence is 12 residues long. CDR1 and CDR2 from the germline V gene are ENHRY and SYGVKD. The V and J ends lost 4 bases and 7 bases respectively, with 7 bases between them.

This chain connects TRBV6-6 to TRBJ2-5, with D possibly matching TRBD2 (6 bases). The J call may not be correct, given that the DNA end is closer to TRBJ2-7. CDR3 length equals 14 residues. In germline, CDR1 is MNHNY, CDR2 SVGAGI (reference sequence). CDR3 loop: CASSYSREDYEQYF. For the CDR3, the DNA is TGTGCCAGCAGTTACTCGCGGGAAGACTACGAGCAGTACTTC.

About this clone: One end of the junction is discordant with germline, which a read error may explain. The V gene is TRBV29-1, the J gene TRBJ1-2, with a tentative D call TRBD1 (6 bases). Germline CDR1 reads SQVTM; CDR2 reads ANQGSEA. This CDR3 is 13 amino acids long. The DNA of the CDR3 is TGCAGCGTTGAAGATCGGTCGAAGGGGGGGTCCGGCTTC. It is translated as CSVEDRSKGGSGF. The whole variable domain, filled in from reference TRBV29-1 and TRBJ1-2, reads SAVISQKPSRDICQRGTSLTIQCQVDSQVTMMFWYRQQPGQSLTLIATANQGSEATYESGFVIDKFPISRPNLTFSTLTVSNMSPEDSSIYLCSVEDRSKGGSGFGSGTRLTVV.